This TCR beta chain is drawn from a study of T-cell memory formation after mild COVID-19. Study observations and caveats: The SARS-CoV-2 specificity of second-wave clones reaching peak at day 37 remained unverified.

In the case of this clonotype: No antigen is known for it.

V lost 8 bases to trimming and J lost 3 bases, with 14 bases between them. The CDR3 covers 14 residues. TCRdb reprocessed the 5' RACE reads via MiXCR and lists one record per CDR3 protein. The sample lists about 340,000 distinct CDR3 sequences, around 21% occurring once. The sample taken for sequencing was PBMCs or a T cell subset sorted from them (not recorded which). The receptor was derived from an adult woman who had mild COVID-19 (a few samples of this study predate the infection). Cell type and time point are not known. The genes are TRBV12-3 or TRBV12-4 and TRBJ1-5; D possibly corresponds to TRBD1 (6 bases). The CDR3 DNA reads as TGTGCCAGCCAAATTGCGGGGGCCAATCAGCCCCAGCATTTT. It translates to CASQIAGANQPQHF.